This TCR beta chain was captured by sequencing in a study of CD8 T cells in Susac syndrome. The CDR3 spans 17 residues. The V gene's germline CDR1 is LNHNV and CDR2 YYDKDF (reference sequence). V lost 0 bases and J 2 bases, leaving 15 bases between the germline ends. As regards this clonotype: Its antigen is currently unknown.

Whole-study results and caveats: As the study acknowledged, the number of individuals who were part of its TCR sequencing and HLA analysis was relatively small.

The RNA, about 0.5 to 1 ug, was put through reverse transcription using random hexamers. With immunoSEQ multiplex PCR, TCR beta CDR3 was amplified across 54 Vbeta and 13 Jbeta. TCRdb re-derived calls from the immunoSEQ multiplex PCR reads in MiXCR, one entry per CDR3 protein. The data show 95,000 to 150,000 distinct CDR3 sequences, about 93% seen once. The study sequenced TCR beta in blood CD8+ and CD4+ T cells. Matching for age and sex applied to the controls, who were healthy donors. This TCR came from a human donor in good health. Specimen: CD4+ T cells from PBMCs. The V and J genes are TRBV15 and TRBJ2-3, with D hard to call. CDR3 loop: CATSRDGPPLYTDTQYF. The CDR3 coding sequence is TGTGCCACCAGCAGAGATGGACCCCCACTCTACACAGATACGCAGTATTTT.